This T cell receptor beta chain was observed in a study of neurological immune-mediated disorders. Whole-study findings and limits: No link was found between any clinical or MRI feature and the multiple sclerosis repertoire cluster.

TCRdb processed the 5' RACE reads anew with MiXCR; each CDR3 protein has one entry. The sample yields around 94,000 distinct CDR3 sequences, roughly 3.5% seen once. Germline-derived CDR1 and CDR2 are SEHNR and FQNEAQ (reference sequence). CDR3 length equals 14 residues. With 3 bases removed from V and 1 base from J, the gap between germline ends came to 9 bases. This clonotype has at least ten counts. Its antigen is currently unknown. This sequence originates from a woman between 18 and 29 years old with multiple sclerosis. The chain is built from TRBV7-9 and TRBJ1-1; D perhaps matches TRBD1 (5 bases). Sequencing input: PBMCs. CDR3 nucleotides: TGTGCCAGCAGCTTTAATGGACAGAACACTGAAGCTTTCTTT. Protein sequence: CASSFNGQNTEAFF.